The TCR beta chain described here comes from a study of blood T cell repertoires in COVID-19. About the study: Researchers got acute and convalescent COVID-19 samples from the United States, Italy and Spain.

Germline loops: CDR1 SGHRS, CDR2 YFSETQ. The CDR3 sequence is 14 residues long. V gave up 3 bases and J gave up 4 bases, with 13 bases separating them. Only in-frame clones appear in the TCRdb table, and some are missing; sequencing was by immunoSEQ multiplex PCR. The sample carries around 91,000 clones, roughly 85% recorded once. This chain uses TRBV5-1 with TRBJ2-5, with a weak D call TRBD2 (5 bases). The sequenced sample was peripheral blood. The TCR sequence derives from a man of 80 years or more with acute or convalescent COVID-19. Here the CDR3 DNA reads TGCGCCAGCAGCTCGGGGTTAGCAGGAGAGACCCAGTACTTC. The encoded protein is CASSSGLAGETQYF.